These T cell receptor beta chains were read from a single sample in a study of shared clonotypes between healthy human individuals. Libraries were prepared by immunoSEQ multiplex PCR; TCRdb keeps only in-frame clonotypes and omits some of them. The data show over 2 million clones, just under 95% seen once. Sequenced sample: naive CD4+ T cells from PBMCs. The receptors derive from a man aged 18 to 35 in good health. Some clones in this sample may be carry-over from other donors' samples. Each CDR3 is given with its conserved first and last residue. D genes are given only for firm matches. A row's size may be missing; if present it is once, few, many or a size class.

abundance: .; v_gene: TRBV5-1; d_gene: .; j_gene: TRBJ2-1; CDR3nt: TGCGCCAGCAGCCCGGTTGGGGAACCAACCGAGAATGAGCAGTTCTTC; CDR3aa: CASSPVGEPTENEQFF
abundance: once; v_gene: TRBV7-8; d_gene: .; j_gene: TRBJ2-5; CDR3nt: TGTGCCAGCAGCCCCATGGGGGCACGGGAGACCCAGTACTTC; CDR3aa: CASSPMGARETQYF
abundance: .; v_gene: TRBV28; d_gene: .; j_gene: TRBJ1-2; CDR3nt: TGTGCCAGCAGCCTTCTTCGGGATATCTATGGCTACACCTTC; CDR3aa: CASSLLRDIYGYTF
abundance: .; v_gene: TRBV6-6; d_gene: .; j_gene: TRBJ1-2; CDR3nt: TGTGCCAGCAGTAGCCGGGCCAAGAGGGGCTATGGCTACACCTTC; CDR3aa: CASSSRAKRGYGYTF
abundance: .; v_gene: TRBV10-3; d_gene: .; j_gene: TRBJ2-1; CDR3nt: TGTGCCATCAGTGCGAGGGTCACGAGCTCCTACAATGAGCAGTTCTTC; CDR3aa: CAISARVTSSYNEQFF
abundance: .; v_gene: TRBV11-2; d_gene: .; j_gene: TRBJ1-3; CDR3nt: TGTGCCAGCAGCTTAGTCATCTCTGGAAACACCATATATTTT; CDR3aa: CASSLVISGNTIYF
abundance: .; v_gene: TRBV5-1; d_gene: .; j_gene: TRBJ2-3; CDR3nt: TGCGCCAGCAGCCCAGGCCGTGGGGGAGGACTGGCCCTCACAGATACGCAGTATTTT; CDR3aa: CASSPGRGGGLALTDTQYF
abundance: once; v_gene: TRBV14; d_gene: .; j_gene: TRBJ2-2; CDR3nt: TGTGCCAGCAGCCACCTTAGGGGGCGCGGGGGAAACACCGGGGAGCTGTTTTTT; CDR3aa: CASSHLRGRGGNTGELFF
abundance: .; v_gene: TRBV5-4; d_gene: .; j_gene: TRBJ2-1; CDR3nt: TGTGCCAGCACCCCCAGGGGGGCTAGCGGTACGAGCTCCTACAATGAGCAGTTCTTC; CDR3aa: CASTPRGASGTSSYNEQFF
abundance: .; v_gene: TRBV5-1; d_gene: TRBD2; j_gene: TRBJ2-1; CDR3nt: TGCGCCAGCAGCTTAGCGGGAGTTAGGGACAATGAGCAGTTCTTC; CDR3aa: CASSLAGVRDNEQFF
abundance: .; v_gene: TRBV5-6; d_gene: TRBD1; j_gene: TRBJ1-2; CDR3nt: TGTGCCAGCCACAGGGACAGGGGTAACTATGGCTACACCTTC; CDR3aa: CASHRDRGNYGYTF
abundance: .; v_gene: TRBV19; d_gene: .; j_gene: TRBJ2-3; CDR3nt: TGTGCCAGTAGTGCTGAGCGGACTAGCACAGATACGCAGTATTTT; CDR3aa: CASSAERTSTDTQYF
abundance: .; v_gene: TRBV15; d_gene: .; j_gene: TRBJ2-1; CDR3nt: TGTGCCACCAGCAGAGATTCGGGAGCGCAGTTCTTC; CDR3aa: CATSRDSGAQFF
abundance: .; v_gene: TRBV28; d_gene: TRBD1; j_gene: TRBJ1-5; CDR3nt: TGTGCCAGCAGTTCGGACAGGTCTCGGGGGCCCCAGCATTTT; CDR3aa: CASSSDRSRGPQHF
abundance: once; v_gene: TRBV6-5; d_gene: .; j_gene: TRBJ2-5; CDR3nt: TGTGCCAGCAGTACTACAGAGACCCAGTACTTC; CDR3aa: CASSTTETQYF
abundance: .; v_gene: TRBV10-3; d_gene: .; j_gene: TRBJ2-5; CDR3nt: TGTGCCATCAGTGATCGGACAAAACAAGAGACCCAGTACTTC; CDR3aa: CAISDRTKQETQYF
abundance: .; v_gene: TRBV4-3; d_gene: .; j_gene: TRBJ1-1; CDR3nt: TGCGCCAGCAGCCTTAGATACACAGCATCCCCTGGATCGGACACTGAAGCTTTCTTT; CDR3aa: CASSLRYTASPGSDTEAFF
abundance: .; v_gene: TRBV27; d_gene: .; j_gene: TRBJ2-2; CDR3nt: TGTGCCAGCAGTCGTGAGGCCGGGGAGCTGTTTTTT; CDR3aa: CASSREAGELFF
abundance: .; v_gene: TRBV5-1; d_gene: .; j_gene: TRBJ2-5; CDR3nt: TGCGCCAGCAGCTTGTCCCTGGAATCGGAGACCCAGTACTTC; CDR3aa: CASSLSLESETQYF
abundance: once; v_gene: TRBV11-2; d_gene: .; j_gene: TRBJ2-1; CDR3nt: TGTGCCAGCAGCAAACCTTCTGGGGATGAGCAGTTCTTC; CDR3aa: CASSKPSGDEQFF
abundance: .; v_gene: TRBV23-1; d_gene: .; j_gene: TRBJ2-2; CDR3nt: TGCGCCAGCAGTCAATCTAAGGATCGAGACACCGGGGAGCTGTTTTTT; CDR3aa: CASSQSKDRDTGELFF
abundance: .; v_gene: TRBV11-3; d_gene: TRBD2; j_gene: TRBJ2-2; CDR3nt: TGTGCCAGCAGCTTAGATCGCCTAGCGGGAGTCGGGGAGCTGTTTTTT; CDR3aa: CASSLDRLAGVGELFF
abundance: .; v_gene: TRBV10-3; d_gene: .; j_gene: TRBJ1-1; CDR3nt: TGTGCCATCAGTGTGACAGGAGGGGACACTGAAGCTTTCTTT; CDR3aa: CAISVTGGDTEAFF
abundance: .; v_gene: TRBV5-1; d_gene: .; j_gene: TRBJ2-3; CDR3nt: TGCGCCAGCAGCTTTGAAGGGACAGATACGCAGTATTTT; CDR3aa: CASSFEGTDTQYF
abundance: .; v_gene: TRBV28; d_gene: .; j_gene: TRBJ1-2; CDR3nt: TGTGCCAGCAGACTTGGACTGTCGTATGGCTACACCTTC; CDR3aa: CASRLGLSYGYTF
abundance: few; v_gene: TRBV30; d_gene: .; j_gene: TRBJ1-1; CDR3nt: TGTGCCTGGAGCCGAGGGGGGTTGCCTGAAGCTTTCTTT; CDR3aa: CAWSRGGLPEAFF
abundance: .; v_gene: TRBV11-3; d_gene: TRBD2; j_gene: TRBJ2-7; CDR3nt: TGTGCCAGCAGGAGAAATTCTAGCGGGAGTCCAACTCCCTACGAGCAGTACTTC; CDR3aa: CASRRNSSGSPTPYEQYF
abundance: .; v_gene: TRBV28; d_gene: .; j_gene: TRBJ1-1; CDR3nt: TGTGCCAGCAGTCCCGGGACCCTGGTAAACACTGAAGCTTTCTTT; CDR3aa: CASSPGTLVNTEAFF
abundance: .; v_gene: TRBV7-3; d_gene: .; j_gene: TRBJ2-3; CDR3nt: TGTGCCAGCAGCTCGTACACGATTAGCACAGATACGCAGTATTTT; CDR3aa: CASSSYTISTDTQYF
abundance: .; v_gene: TRBV18; d_gene: TRBD1; j_gene: TRBJ1-3; CDR3nt: TGTGCCAGCTCACCTGCGGACAGGGGAAACACCATATATTTT; CDR3aa: CASSPADRGNTIYF
abundance: .; v_gene: TRBV11-2; d_gene: .; j_gene: TRBJ2-1; CDR3nt: TGTGCCAGCAGCTTCACGGGGGACTACAATGAGCAGTTCTTC; CDR3aa: CASSFTGDYNEQFF
abundance: .; v_gene: TRBV5-1; d_gene: TRBD2; j_gene: TRBJ2-7; CDR3nt: TGCGCCAGCAGCTTGGATACGGCGGGAGTGCGCGAGCAGTACTTC; CDR3aa: CASSLDTAGVREQYF
abundance: .; v_gene: TRBV29-1; d_gene: TRBD1; j_gene: TRBJ2-7; CDR3nt: TGCAGCTACTACGGGGCAGGGGGTATCTACGAGCAGTACTTC; CDR3aa: CSYYGAGGIYEQYF
abundance: .; v_gene: TRBV27; d_gene: TRBD2; j_gene: TRBJ2-7; CDR3nt: TGTGCCAGCAGTTTACTCCTTAGCGGGTGGGCCACCGAGCAGTACTTC; CDR3aa: CASSLLLSGWATEQYF
abundance: .; v_gene: TRBV9; d_gene: TRBD2; j_gene: TRBJ2-4; CDR3nt: TGTGCCAGCAGCGCGGCACCGGGACTAACTTCGGTAGCCAAAAACATTCAGTACTTC; CDR3aa: CASSAAPGLTSVAKNIQYF
abundance: .; v_gene: TRBV9; d_gene: .; j_gene: TRBJ2-3; CDR3nt: TGTGCCAGCAGCGTAGATTCAGGGAAGCACGCAGATACGCAGTATTTT; CDR3aa: CASSVDSGKHADTQYF
abundance: .; v_gene: TRBV6-1; d_gene: .; j_gene: TRBJ2-2; CDR3nt: TGTGCCAGCAACAGGGACACCGGGGTCACCGGGGAGCTGTTTTTT; CDR3aa: CASNRDTGVTGELFF
abundance: .; v_gene: TRBV7-2; d_gene: .; j_gene: TRBJ2-5; CDR3nt: TGTGCCAGCAGCCCGGGGGAGACCCAGTACTTC; CDR3aa: CASSPGETQYF
abundance: .; v_gene: TRBV11-2; d_gene: TRBD1; j_gene: TRBJ2-7; CDR3nt: TGTGCCAGCAGCTTAGAAGACAGGGTCATCCACGAGCAGTACTTC; CDR3aa: CASSLEDRVIHEQYF
abundance: .; v_gene: TRBV27; d_gene: .; j_gene: TRBJ2-4; CDR3nt: TGTGCCAGCAGTTTATCCAGACCCCTCCTAGCCAAAAACATTCAGTACTTC; CDR3aa: CASSLSRPLLAKNIQYF
abundance: .; v_gene: TRBV27; d_gene: TRBD2; j_gene: TRBJ2-1; CDR3nt: TGTGCCAGCAGTGCTAGCGGGAGCCTCTACAATGAGCAGTTCTTC; CDR3aa: CASSASGSLYNEQFF
abundance: .; v_gene: TRBV11-2; d_gene: .; j_gene: TRBJ2-5; CDR3nt: TGTGCCAGCAGCTTAGATCGCCTAATAGGGGAGACCCAGTACTTC; CDR3aa: CASSLDRLIGETQYF
abundance: once; v_gene: TRBV7-9; d_gene: .; j_gene: TRBJ2-3; CDR3nt: TGTGCCAGCAGCTTAATAGGCCAGAACACAGATACGCAGTATTTT; CDR3aa: CASSLIGQNTDTQYF
abundance: .; v_gene: TRBV30; d_gene: TRBD1; j_gene: TRBJ1-1; CDR3nt: TGTGCCTGGAGAGAGCAGGGGGACACTGAAGCTTTCTTT; CDR3aa: CAWREQGDTEAFF
abundance: .; v_gene: TRBV7-3; d_gene: .; j_gene: TRBJ2-5; CDR3nt: TGTGCCAGCAGCTTAACAGGGTGGGAGCAAGAGACCCAGTACTTC; CDR3aa: CASSLTGWEQETQYF
abundance: .; v_gene: TRBV9; d_gene: TRBD2; j_gene: TRBJ2-1; CDR3nt: TGTGCCAGCAGCGTTACCCCCGGGACTAGCGGAGCCGCGGGTTTCGATGAGCAGTTCTTC; CDR3aa: CASSVTPGTSGAAGFDEQFF
abundance: .; v_gene: TRBV11-2; d_gene: .; j_gene: TRBJ1-1; CDR3nt: TGTGCCAGCAGCTTAGGACGGGGGCGCTTCCCAGCTTTCTTT; CDR3aa: CASSLGRGRFPAFF
abundance: .; v_gene: TRBV9; d_gene: TRBD2; j_gene: TRBJ2-1; CDR3nt: TGTGCCAGCAGCGTAGGGACTAGCGCCTACAATGAGCAGTTCTTC; CDR3aa: CASSVGTSAYNEQFF
abundance: .; v_gene: TRBV9; d_gene: .; j_gene: TRBJ2-2; CDR3nt: TGTGCCAGCAGCGTAGCCCTGCCTAACACCGGGGAGCTGTTTTTT; CDR3aa: CASSVALPNTGELFF
abundance: .; v_gene: TRBV7-6; d_gene: .; j_gene: TRBJ1-5; CDR3nt: TGTGCCAGCAGCCCGGGACCCAGGACGGGGCAGCCCCAGCATTTT; CDR3aa: CASSPGPRTGQPQHF
abundance: .; v_gene: TRBV5-4; d_gene: .; j_gene: TRBJ2-2; CDR3nt: TGTGCCAGCAGCTTGCAGGGTGCGGGCACCGGGGAGCTGTTTTTT; CDR3aa: CASSLQGAGTGELFF
abundance: .; v_gene: TRBV5-1; d_gene: .; j_gene: TRBJ2-3; CDR3nt: TGCGCCAGCAGCTTAACCAGCCCCACAGATACGCAGTATTTT; CDR3aa: CASSLTSPTDTQYF
abundance: .; v_gene: TRBV5-1; d_gene: .; j_gene: TRBJ2-5; CDR3nt: TGCGCCAGCAGCTTGGGCATGATCAGCCAAGAGACCCAGTACTTC; CDR3aa: CASSLGMISQETQYF